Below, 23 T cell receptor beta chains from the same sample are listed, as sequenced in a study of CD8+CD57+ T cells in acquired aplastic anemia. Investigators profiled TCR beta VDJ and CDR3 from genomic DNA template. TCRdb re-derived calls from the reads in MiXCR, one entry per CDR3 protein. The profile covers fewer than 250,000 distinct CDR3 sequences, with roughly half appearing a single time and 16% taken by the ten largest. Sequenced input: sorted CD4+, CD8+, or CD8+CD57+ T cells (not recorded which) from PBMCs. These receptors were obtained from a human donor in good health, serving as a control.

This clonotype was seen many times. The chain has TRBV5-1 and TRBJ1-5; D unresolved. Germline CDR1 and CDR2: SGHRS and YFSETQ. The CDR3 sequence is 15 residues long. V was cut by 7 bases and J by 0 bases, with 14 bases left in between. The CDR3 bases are TGCGCCAGCTCCTTGTATTCGTATAGCAATCAGCCCCAGCATTTT. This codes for CASSLYSYSNQPQHF. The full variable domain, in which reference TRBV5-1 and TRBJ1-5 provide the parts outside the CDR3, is KAGVTQTPRYLIKTRGQQVTLSCSPISGHRSVSWYQQTPGQGLQFLFEYFSETQRNKGNFPGRFSGRQFSNSRSEMNVSTLELGDSALYLCASSLYSYSNQPQHFGDGTRLSIL.

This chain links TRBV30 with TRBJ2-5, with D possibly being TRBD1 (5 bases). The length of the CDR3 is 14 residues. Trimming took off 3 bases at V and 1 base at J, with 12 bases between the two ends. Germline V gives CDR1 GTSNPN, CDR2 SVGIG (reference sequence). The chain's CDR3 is CAWSEGAFQETQYF. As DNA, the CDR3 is TGTGCCTGGAGCGAAGGGGCTTTCCAAGAGACCCAGTACTTC.

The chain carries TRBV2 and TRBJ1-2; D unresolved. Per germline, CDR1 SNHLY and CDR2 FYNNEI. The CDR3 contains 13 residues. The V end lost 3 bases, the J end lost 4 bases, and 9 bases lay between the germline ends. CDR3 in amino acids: CASSEGPGYGYTF. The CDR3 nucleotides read TGTGCCAGCAGTGAGGGCCCTGGCTATGGCTACACCTTC.

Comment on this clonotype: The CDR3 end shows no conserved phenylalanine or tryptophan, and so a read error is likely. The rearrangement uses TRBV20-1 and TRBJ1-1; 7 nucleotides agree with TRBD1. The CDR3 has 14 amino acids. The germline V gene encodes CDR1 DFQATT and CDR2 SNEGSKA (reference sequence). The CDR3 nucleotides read TGCAGTGCTAGAATGACAGGGCCTAACACCGAAGCTTTCTCT. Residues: CSARMTGPNTEAFS.

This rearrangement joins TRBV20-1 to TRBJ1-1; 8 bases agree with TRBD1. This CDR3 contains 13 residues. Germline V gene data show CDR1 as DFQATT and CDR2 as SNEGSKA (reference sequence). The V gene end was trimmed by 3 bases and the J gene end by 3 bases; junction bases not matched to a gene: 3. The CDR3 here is CSASRGPDTEAFF. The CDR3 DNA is TGCAGTGCTAGCAGGGGGCCGGACACTGAAGCTTTCTTT.

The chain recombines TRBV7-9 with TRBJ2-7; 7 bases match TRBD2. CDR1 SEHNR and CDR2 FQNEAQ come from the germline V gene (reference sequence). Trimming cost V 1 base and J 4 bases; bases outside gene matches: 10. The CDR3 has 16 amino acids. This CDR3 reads CASSLDAGVVPYEQYV. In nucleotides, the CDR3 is TGTGCCAGCAGCTTAGATGCGGGGGTTGTCCCTTACGAGCAGTACGTC.

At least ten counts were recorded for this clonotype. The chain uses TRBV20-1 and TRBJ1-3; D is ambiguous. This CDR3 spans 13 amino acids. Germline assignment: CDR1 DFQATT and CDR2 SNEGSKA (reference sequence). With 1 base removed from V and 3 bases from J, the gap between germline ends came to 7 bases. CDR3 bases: TGCAGTGCTAGAGGGCCGGATGGAAACACCATATATTTT. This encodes CSARGPDGNTIYF.

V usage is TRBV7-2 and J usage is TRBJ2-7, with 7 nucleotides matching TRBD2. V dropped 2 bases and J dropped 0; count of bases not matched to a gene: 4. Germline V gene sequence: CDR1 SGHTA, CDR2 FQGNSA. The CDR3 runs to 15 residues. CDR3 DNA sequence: TGTGCCAGCAGCTTATTTGGGACTAACTCCTACGAGCAGTACTTC. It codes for CASSLFGTNSYEQYF.

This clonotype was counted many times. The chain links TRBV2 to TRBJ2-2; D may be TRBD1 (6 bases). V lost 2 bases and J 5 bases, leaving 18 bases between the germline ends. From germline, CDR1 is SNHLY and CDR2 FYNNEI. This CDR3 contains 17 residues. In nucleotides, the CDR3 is TGTGCCAGCAGTGAACGAAGGGGGAGATTGGGAACCGGGGAGCTGTTTTTT. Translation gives CASSERRGRLGTGELFF.

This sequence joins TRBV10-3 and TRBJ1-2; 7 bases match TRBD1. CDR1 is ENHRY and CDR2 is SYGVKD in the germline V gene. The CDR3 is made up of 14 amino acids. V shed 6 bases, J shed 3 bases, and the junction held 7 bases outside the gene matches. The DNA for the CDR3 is TGTGCCATCAGGGGACAGAAAGGAGACTATGGCTACACCTTC. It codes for CAIRGQKGDYGYTF.

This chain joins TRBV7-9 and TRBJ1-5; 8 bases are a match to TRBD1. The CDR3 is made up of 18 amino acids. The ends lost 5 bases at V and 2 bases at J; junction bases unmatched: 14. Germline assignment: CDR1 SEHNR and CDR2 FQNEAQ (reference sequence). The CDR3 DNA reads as TGTGCCAGCAGCCCACCCTTGCAGGGGGCGAAGGGCAATCAGCCCCAGCATTTT. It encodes CASSPPLQGAKGNQPQHF.

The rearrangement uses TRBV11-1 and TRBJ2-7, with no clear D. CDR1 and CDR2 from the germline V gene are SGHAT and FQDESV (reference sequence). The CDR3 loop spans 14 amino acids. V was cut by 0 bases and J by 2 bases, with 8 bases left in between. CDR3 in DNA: TGTGCCAGCAGCTTAGCTCCCCAGGCCTACGAGCAGTACTTC. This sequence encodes CASSLAPQAYEQYF.

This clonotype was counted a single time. The DNA for the CDR3 is TGTGCCAGTAGTGCCCCCGGTCGGCAAGAGACCCAGTACTTC. Its translation: CASSAPGRQETQYF. This chain links TRBV19 with TRBJ2-5; no clear D. The ends were cut back, 5 bases at V and 2 bases at J, with 12 bases in the middle. Per germline, CDR1 LNHDA and CDR2 SQIVND (reference sequence). CDR3 size: 14 residues.

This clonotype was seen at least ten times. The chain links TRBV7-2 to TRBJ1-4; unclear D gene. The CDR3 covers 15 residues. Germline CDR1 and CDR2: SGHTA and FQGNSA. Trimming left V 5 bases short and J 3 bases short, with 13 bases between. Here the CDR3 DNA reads TGTGCCAGCAGCCTAAGGCGAGGCCCTAATGAAAAACTGTTTTTT. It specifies CASSLRRGPNEKLFF.

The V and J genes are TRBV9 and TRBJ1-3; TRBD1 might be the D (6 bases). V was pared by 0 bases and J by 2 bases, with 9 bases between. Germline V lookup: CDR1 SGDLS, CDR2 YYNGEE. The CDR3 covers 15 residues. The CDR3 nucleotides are TGTGCCAGCAGCGTAGACCAGGGGACTGGAAACACCATATATTTT. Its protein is CASSVDQGTGNTIYF.

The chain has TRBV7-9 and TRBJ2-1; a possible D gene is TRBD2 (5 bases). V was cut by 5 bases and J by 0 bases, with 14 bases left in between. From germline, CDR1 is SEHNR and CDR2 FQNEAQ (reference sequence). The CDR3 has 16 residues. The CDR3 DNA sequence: TGTGCCAGCAGCAACACGAGGGATAGCTCCTACAATGAGCAGTTCTTC. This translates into CASSNTRDSSYNEQFF.

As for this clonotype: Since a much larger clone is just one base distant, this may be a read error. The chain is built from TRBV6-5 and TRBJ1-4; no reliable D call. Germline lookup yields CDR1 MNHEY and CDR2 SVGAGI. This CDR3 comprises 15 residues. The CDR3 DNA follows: TGTGCCAGCAGTCACTCGAGGGTTGCTAATGAAAAACTGTTTTTT. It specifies CASSHSRVANEKLFF.

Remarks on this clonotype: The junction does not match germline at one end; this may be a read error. In DNA, the CDR3 is TGCAGTGCTATGGGGGGTAGCGGGGCCTACAATGAGCAGTTTTTC. Translation: CSAMGGSGAYNEQFF. The genes are TRBV20-1 and TRBJ2-1, with 8 nucleotides matching TRBD2. The CDR3 is 15 amino acids. Germline CDR1 reads DFQATT; CDR2 reads SNEGSKA (reference sequence).

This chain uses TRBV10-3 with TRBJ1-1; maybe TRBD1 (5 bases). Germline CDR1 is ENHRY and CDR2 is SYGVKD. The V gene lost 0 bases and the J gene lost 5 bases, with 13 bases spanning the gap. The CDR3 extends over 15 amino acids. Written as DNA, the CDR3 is TGTGCCATCAGTGAGTCGAGGGGATTGAGGACTGAAGCTTTCTTT. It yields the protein CAISESRGLRTEAFF.

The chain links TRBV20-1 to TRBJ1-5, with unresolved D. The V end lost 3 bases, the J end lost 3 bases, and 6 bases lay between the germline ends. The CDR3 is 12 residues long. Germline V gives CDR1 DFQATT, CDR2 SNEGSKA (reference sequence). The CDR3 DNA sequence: TGCAGTGCTAGTCTTGCCAATCAGCCCCAGCATTTT. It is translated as CSASLANQPQHF.

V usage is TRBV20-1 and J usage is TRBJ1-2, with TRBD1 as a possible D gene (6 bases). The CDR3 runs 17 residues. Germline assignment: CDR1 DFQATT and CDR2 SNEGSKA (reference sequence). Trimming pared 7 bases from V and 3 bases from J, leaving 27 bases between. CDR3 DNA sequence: TGCAGTGACCCGGGACTAGCGGGGGGCGGCGGGGACTATGGCTACACCTTC. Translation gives CSDPGLAGGGGDYGYTF.

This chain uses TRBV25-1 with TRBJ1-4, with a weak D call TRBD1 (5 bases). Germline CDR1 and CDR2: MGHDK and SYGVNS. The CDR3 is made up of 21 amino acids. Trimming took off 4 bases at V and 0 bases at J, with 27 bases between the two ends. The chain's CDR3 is CASSGQAGTPGSYATNEKLFF. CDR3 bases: TGTGCCAGCAGTGGCCAGGCAGGGACCCCCGGAAGCTATGCAACTAATGAAAAACTGTTTTTT.

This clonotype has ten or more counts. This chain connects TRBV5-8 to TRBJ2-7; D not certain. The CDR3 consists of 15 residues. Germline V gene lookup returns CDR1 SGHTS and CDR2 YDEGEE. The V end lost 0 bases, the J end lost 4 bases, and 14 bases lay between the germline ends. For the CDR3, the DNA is TGTGCCAGCAGCTTGGAAACTTCCCTTCCTTACGAGCAGTACTTC. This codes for CASSLETSLPYEQYF. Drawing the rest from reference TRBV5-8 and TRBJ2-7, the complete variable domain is EAGVTQSPTHLIKTRGQQATLRCSPISGHTSVYWYQQALGLGLQFLLWYDEGEERNRGNFPPRFSGRQFPNYSSELNVNALELEDSALYLCASSLETSLPYEQYFGPGTRLTVT.